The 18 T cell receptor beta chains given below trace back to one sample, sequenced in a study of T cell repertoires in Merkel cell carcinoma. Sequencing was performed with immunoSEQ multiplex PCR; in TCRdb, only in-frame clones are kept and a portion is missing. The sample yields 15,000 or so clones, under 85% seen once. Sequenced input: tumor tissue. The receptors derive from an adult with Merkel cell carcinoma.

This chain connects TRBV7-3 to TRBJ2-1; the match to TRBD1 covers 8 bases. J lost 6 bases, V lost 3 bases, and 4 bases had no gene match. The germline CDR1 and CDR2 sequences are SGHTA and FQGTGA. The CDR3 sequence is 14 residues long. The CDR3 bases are TGTGCCAGCAGCTTGGGGACAGGTAGCAATGAGCAGTTCTTC. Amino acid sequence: CASSLGTGSNEQFF.

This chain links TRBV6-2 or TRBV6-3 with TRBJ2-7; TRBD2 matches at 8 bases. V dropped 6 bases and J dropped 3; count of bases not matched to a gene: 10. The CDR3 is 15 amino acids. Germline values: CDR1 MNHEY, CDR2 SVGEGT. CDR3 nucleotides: TGTGCCAGCAGCCCACCGGCGGGAGGACACTACGAGCAGTACTTC. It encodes CASSPPAGGHYEQYF.

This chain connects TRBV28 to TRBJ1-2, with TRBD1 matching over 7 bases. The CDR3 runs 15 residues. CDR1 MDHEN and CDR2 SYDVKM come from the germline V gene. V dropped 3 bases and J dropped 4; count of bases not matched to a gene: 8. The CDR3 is CASSLTGQDLYGYTF. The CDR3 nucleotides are TGTGCCAGCAGTTTGACAGGACAGGACCTCTATGGCTACACCTTC.

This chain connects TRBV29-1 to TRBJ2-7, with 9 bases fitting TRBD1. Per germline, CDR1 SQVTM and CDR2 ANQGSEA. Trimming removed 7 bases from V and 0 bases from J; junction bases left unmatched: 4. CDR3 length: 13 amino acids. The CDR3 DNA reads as TGCAGCGCTGGACAGGGGAACTCCTACGAGCAGTACTTC. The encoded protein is CSAGQGNSYEQYF.

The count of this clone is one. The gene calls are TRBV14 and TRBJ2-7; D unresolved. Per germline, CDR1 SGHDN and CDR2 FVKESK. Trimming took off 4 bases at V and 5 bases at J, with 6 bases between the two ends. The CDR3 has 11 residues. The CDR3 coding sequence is TGTGCCAGCAGCCGCGGAAACGAGCAGTACTTC. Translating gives CASSRGNEQYF.

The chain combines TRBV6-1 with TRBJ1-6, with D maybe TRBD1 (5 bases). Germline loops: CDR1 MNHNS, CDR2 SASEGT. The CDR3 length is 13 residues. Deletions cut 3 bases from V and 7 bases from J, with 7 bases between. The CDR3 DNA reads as TGTGCCAGCAGTGAGGGGGGGAATTCACCCCTCCACTTT. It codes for CASSEGGNSPLHF.

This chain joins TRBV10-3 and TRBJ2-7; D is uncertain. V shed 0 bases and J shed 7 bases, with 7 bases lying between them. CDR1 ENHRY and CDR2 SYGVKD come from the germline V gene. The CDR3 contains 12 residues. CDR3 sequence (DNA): TGTGCCATCAGTGAGTCCACGTGGGAGCAGTACTTC. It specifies CAISESTWEQYF.

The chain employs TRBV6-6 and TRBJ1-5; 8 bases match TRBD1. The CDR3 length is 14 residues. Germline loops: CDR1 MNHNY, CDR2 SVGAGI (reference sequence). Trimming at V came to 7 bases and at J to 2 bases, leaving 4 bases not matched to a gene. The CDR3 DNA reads TGTGCCAGCATCGACAGGGGTGGCAATCAGCCCCAGCATTTT. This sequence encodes CASIDRGGNQPQHF.

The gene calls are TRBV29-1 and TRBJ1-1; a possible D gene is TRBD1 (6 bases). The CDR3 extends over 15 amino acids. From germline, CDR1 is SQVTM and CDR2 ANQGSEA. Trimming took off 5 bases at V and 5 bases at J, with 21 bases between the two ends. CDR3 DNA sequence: TGCAGCGTTTTCCAGGGGTATATGTCAAGTACTGAAGCTTTCTTT. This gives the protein CSVFQGYMSSTEAFF.

The CDR3 is CASNPSGRAEAEQYF. The DNA for the CDR3 is TGTGCCAGCAACCCTAGCGGGAGGGCCGAAGCCGAGCAGTACTTC. V is TRBV9 and J is TRBJ2-7, with 12 bases lining up with TRBD2. J gave up 6 bases and V 6 bases, and 10 bases lay outside the gene matches. Germline CDR1 SGDLS, CDR2 YYNGEE. The CDR3 extends over 15 amino acids. The full variable domain, its missing parts supplied by reference TRBV9 and TRBJ2-7, is DSGVTQTPKHLITATGQRVTLRCSPRSGDLSVYWYQQSLDQGLQFLIQYYNGEERAKGNILERFSAQQFPDLHSELNLSSLELGDSALYFCASNPSGRAEAEQYFGPGTRLTVT.

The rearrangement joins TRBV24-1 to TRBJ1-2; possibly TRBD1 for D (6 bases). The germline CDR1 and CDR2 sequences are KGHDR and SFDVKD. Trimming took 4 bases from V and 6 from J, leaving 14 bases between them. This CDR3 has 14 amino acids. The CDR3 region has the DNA TGTGCCACCAGTGACTCCTCAGGGGATGATGGCTACACCTTC. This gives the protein CATSDSSGDDGYTF.

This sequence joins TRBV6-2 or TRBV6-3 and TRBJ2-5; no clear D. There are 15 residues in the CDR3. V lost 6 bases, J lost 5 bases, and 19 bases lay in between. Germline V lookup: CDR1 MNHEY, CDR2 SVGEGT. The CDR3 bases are TGTGCCAGCAGCCTACCCAGGTCCCCCAGGGAGACCCAGTACTTC. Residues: CASSLPRSPRETQYF.

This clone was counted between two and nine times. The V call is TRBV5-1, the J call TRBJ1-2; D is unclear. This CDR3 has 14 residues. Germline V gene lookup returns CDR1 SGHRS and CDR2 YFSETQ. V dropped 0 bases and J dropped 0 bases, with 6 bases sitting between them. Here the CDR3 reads CASSLGMTNYGYTF. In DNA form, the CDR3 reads TGCGCCAGCAGCTTGGGTATGACTAACTATGGCTACACCTTC.

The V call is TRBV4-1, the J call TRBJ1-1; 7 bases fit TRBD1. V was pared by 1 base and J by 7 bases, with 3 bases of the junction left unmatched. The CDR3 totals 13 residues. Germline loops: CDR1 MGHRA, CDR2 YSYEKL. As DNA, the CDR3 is TGCGCCAGCAGCCAAGGAGGGACAGTTGAAGCTTTCTTT. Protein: CASSQGGTVEAFF.

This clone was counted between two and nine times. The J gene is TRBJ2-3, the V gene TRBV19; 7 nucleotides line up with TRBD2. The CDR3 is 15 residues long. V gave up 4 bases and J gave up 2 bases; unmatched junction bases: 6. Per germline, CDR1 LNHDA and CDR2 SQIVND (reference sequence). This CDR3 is CASSTSSGHTDTQYF. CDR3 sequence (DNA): TGTGCCAGTAGTACCTCTAGCGGCCACACAGATACGCAGTATTTT.

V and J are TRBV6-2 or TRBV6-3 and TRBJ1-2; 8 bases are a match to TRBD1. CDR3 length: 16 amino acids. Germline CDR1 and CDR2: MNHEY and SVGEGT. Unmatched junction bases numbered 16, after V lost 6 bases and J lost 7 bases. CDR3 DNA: TGTGCCAGCAGCCCACCCCCGGACAGGGCCTCAGGTGGCTACACCTTC. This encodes CASSPPPDRASGGYTF.

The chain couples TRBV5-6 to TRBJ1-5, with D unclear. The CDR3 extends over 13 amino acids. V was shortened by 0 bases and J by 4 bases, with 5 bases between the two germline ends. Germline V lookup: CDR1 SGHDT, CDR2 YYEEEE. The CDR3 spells CASSLERNQPQHF. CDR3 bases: TGTGCCAGCAGCTTGGAGAGAAATCAGCCCCAGCATTTT.

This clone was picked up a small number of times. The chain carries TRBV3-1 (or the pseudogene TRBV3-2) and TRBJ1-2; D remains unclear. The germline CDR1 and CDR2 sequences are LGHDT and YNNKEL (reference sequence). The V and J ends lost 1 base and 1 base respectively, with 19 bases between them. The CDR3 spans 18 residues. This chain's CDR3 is CASSQGIRGQPYNYGYTF. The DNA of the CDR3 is TGTGCCAGCAGCCAAGGAATCCGGGGTCAACCATATAACTATGGCTACACCTTC.